This T cell receptor (beta chain) was retrieved from a study of cytomegalovirus exposure and HLA in healthy donors. The PCR employed 60 Vbeta primers together with 13 Jbeta primers. Generated by immunoSEQ multiplex PCR, the TCRdb table keeps only in-frame clones and is missing some. The data contain approximately 130,000 clones, less than 90% of them singletons. Between the trimmed V and J ends, which lost 6 bases and 0 bases, there was a span of 11 bases. The CDR3 has 13 residues. Germline V gene lookup returns CDR1 SQVTM and CDR2 ANQGSEA. The TCR was taken from a man aged 40-49 years in good health and CMV-seronegative. The J gene is TRBJ1-1, the V gene TRBV29-1; no clear D gene. The source material was PBMCs. In DNA, the CDR3 is TGCAGCGTCCGGGGAGGGATGAACACTGAAGCTTTCTTT. Its translation: CSVRGGMNTEAFF. Combining the CDR3 with reference TRBV29-1 and TRBJ1-1 gives the whole variable domain SAVISQKPSRDICQRGTSLTIQCQVDSQVTMMFWYRQQPGQSLTLIATANQGSEATYESGFVIDKFPISRPNLTFSTLTVSNMSPEDSSIYLCSVRGGMNTEAFFGQGTRLTVV.